The clone carrying this T cell receptor (beta chain) was observed a few times. Its antigen is as yet unknown. V lost 1 base and J lost 1, with 8 bases in between. Germline assignment: CDR1 SGHKS and CDR2 YYEKEE (reference sequence). CDR3 length: 15 residues. This sample stems from a study of metastatic and nonmetastatic thyroid tumors. Thyroid surgery was performed in patients who had received no treatment beforehand. Overall study results and limits: In blood and tumor, TCR beta diversity was reportedly significantly higher in malignant thyroid tumors than in benign nodules.

Authors' data handling: In papillary thyroid cancer, a distant-metastasis classifier was built using CDR3 differences across clinicopathological groups. TCRdb reanalyzed the PCR reads with MiXCR. The V and J calls were not made by the authors but by TCRdb's processing. Of about 39,000 clones listed, approximately 19% are singletons. This sequence was found in a female donor with papillary thyroid cancer or a benign thyroid nodule (not recorded which). Some clones in this sample may be carry-over from other donors' samples. Sequencing input: blood. This chain uses TRBV5-5 with TRBJ2-2, with unresolved D. The CDR3 DNA reads TGTGCCAGCAGCTTGTCACAATTGAACACCGGGGAGCTGTTTTTT. As protein: CASSLSQLNTGELFF.